One sample yielded the 9 T cell receptor beta chains listed below, sequenced in a study of blood T cell repertoires in COVID-19. Generated by immunoSEQ multiplex PCR, the TCRdb table keeps only in-frame clones and is missing some. There are over 300,000 clones in the sample; roughly nine tenths occur only once, and approximately 5% lies in the top ten. The sequencing input was PBMCs or T cells enriched from blood (not recorded which). These receptors came from a woman under 40 who had recovered from COVID-19.

V gene TRBV16 combines with J gene TRBJ2-1, with D possibly being TRBD2 (5 bases). Deletions cut 1 base from V and 9 bases from J, with 22 bases between. The CDR3 consists of 17 residues. The germline gives CDR1 KGHSY, CDR2 FQNENV. Written as DNA, the CDR3 is TGTGCCAGCAGCCAATACACTAGTGATGTCCGTACCGTTGAGCAGTTCTTC. It yields the protein CASSQYTSDVRTVEQFF.

CDR3 coding DNA: TGTGCCAGCAGTGAGATCAGGGTCCCTAGCAATCAGCCCCAGCATTTT. Protein product: CASSEIRVPSNQPQHF. The chain recombines TRBV6-1 with TRBJ1-5; perhaps TRBD1 as D (5 bases). Germline V gene sequence: CDR1 MNHNS, CDR2 SASEGT. Trimming took 3 bases from V and 0 from J, leaving 12 bases between them. This CDR3 is 16 amino acids long.

V and J are TRBV30 and TRBJ2-1; 7 bases are shared with TRBD2. Per the germline V gene, CDR1 is GTSNPN and CDR2 is SVGIG (reference sequence). The length of the CDR3 is 13 residues. With V trimmed by 0 bases and J by 12 bases, 8 bases remained unmatched. DNA for the CDR3: TGTGCCTGGAGTGTCCGGCGGGGGAGTGGGCAGTTCTTC. This codes for CAWSVRRGSGQFF.

The chain carries TRBV5-1 and TRBJ1-4; unclear D gene. CDR1 and CDR2 (germline): SGHRS, YFSETQ. Trimming removed 2 bases from V and 4 bases from J, with 9 bases in between. The CDR3 consists of 14 residues. CDR3 loop: CASSFGGSNEKLFF. CDR3 DNA: TGCGCCAGCAGCTTTGGTGGGAGTAATGAAAAACTGTTTTTT.

This clone was seen a single time. This chain connects TRBV5-1 to TRBJ1-5; no firm D call. Germline V gene sequence: CDR1 SGHRS, CDR2 YFSETQ. The CDR3 length is 15 residues. Trimming pared 0 bases from V and 0 bases from J, leaving 7 bases between. Here the CDR3 DNA reads TGCGCCAGCAGCTTGGCCGAGGCTAGCAATCAGCCCCAGCATTTT. Amino acid sequence: CASSLAEASNQPQHF. Full variable domain (remainder filled in from reference TRBV5-1 and TRBJ1-5): KAGVTQTPRYLIKTRGQQVTLSCSPISGHRSVSWYQQTPGQGLQFLFEYFSETQRNKGNFPGRFSGRQFSNSRSEMNVSTLELGDSALYLCASSLAEASNQPQHFGDGTRLSIL.

The rearrangement uses TRBV7-9 and TRBJ1-2; 7 nucleotides line up with TRBD1. Trimming removed 5 bases from V and 2 bases from J; junction bases left unmatched: 8. Germline assignment: CDR1 SEHNR and CDR2 FQNEAQ (reference sequence). There are 15 residues in the CDR3. CDR3 in DNA: TGTGCCAGCAGCCGGATCCCGGGACAGAACTATGGCTACACCTTC. Its translation is CASSRIPGQNYGYTF.

A remark on this clone: The sample has other DNA sequences that encode this CDR3 too. The CDR3 here is CASSVGQSGNTIYF. The CDR3 DNA is TGTGCCAGCAGCGTAGGACAGTCTGGAAACACCATATATTTT. The chain joins TRBV9 to TRBJ1-3, with a weak D call TRBD1 (5 bases). The CDR3 is 14 amino acids. Trimming pared 0 bases from V and 1 base from J, leaving 5 bases between. Germline V gives CDR1 SGDLS, CDR2 YYNGEE.

The chain couples TRBV11-2 to TRBJ2-3; D is possibly TRBD2 (6 bases). The CDR3 loop spans 16 amino acids. V shed 3 bases and J shed 2 bases, with 15 bases lying between them. The V gene's germline CDR1 is SGHAT and CDR2 FQNNGV. DNA for the CDR3: TGTGCCAGCAGCTTTCTTGGGGCGGGGACCACAGATACGCAGTATTTT. Its translation: CASSFLGAGTTDTQYF.

This clone has a single count. DNA of the CDR3: TGTGCCAGTAGTATTTCGCCAGCGGACTCCTACGAGCAGTACTTC. This codes for CASSISPADSYEQYF. The V and J genes are TRBV19 and TRBJ2-7; weak D call: TRBD2 (5 bases). The V end lost 3 bases, the J end lost 0 bases, and 12 bases lay between the germline ends. Germline CDR1 and CDR2: LNHDA and SQIVND (reference sequence). This CDR3 is built from 15 residues.